This T cell receptor beta chain is drawn from a study of blood T cell repertoires in COVID-19. This CDR3 is built from 14 residues. V was trimmed by 2 bases and J by 2 bases, leaving 9 bases between them. Germline CDR1 SNHLY, CDR2 FYNNEI. The table came from immunoSEQ multiplex PCR; TCRdb's copy has only in-frame clones and leaves some out. The sample contains some 160,000 clones, about 89% of which appear only once. Sequenced: peripheral blood. V is TRBV2 and J is TRBJ1-2; no reliable D call. The source is a man between 60 and 75 years old with acute or convalescent COVID-19. CDR3 residues: CASSEHAGNYGYTF. The DNA for the CDR3 is TGTGCCAGCAGTGAACACGCAGGAAACTATGGCTACACCTTC.